This T cell receptor beta chain was sequenced for a study of blood T cell repertoires in COVID-19. The protocol was immunoSEQ multiplex PCR, while the TCRdb copy is restricted to in-frame clones and leaves out a portion. The repertoire holds about 260,000 clones, with approximately 86% as singletons. V shed 6 bases and J shed 3 bases, with 9 bases lying between them. Germline lookup yields CDR1 SGDLS and CDR2 YYNGEE. The CDR3 spans 12 residues. A few counts support this clone. The specimen sequenced was peripheral blood. The chain has TRBV9 and TRBJ1-2; D uncertain. The clonotype comes from a man between 18 and 29 years old with active or convalescent COVID-19. This CDR3 is CASKRDYYGYTF. As DNA, the CDR3 is TGTGCCAGCAAGAGAGATTACTATGGCTACACCTTC.